What follows are 6 T cell receptor beta chains derived from one specimen sequenced in a study of tumor-infiltrating lymphocytes in glioblastoma multiforme. Multiple V-beta primers and a C-beta primer amplified TCRB from RNA. From the multiplex PCR reads, TCRdb called clonotypes with MiXCR, one entry per CDR3 protein. This table holds approximately 14,000 distinct CDR3 sequences, approximately 71% found once. Sequencing input: brain tumor tissue. The origin of the receptors is a male donor with glioblastoma.

The rearrangement joins TRBV6-6 to TRBJ2-5, with 14 nucleotides matching TRBD2. The CDR3 length is 16 residues. Per germline, CDR1 MNHNY and CDR2 SVGAGI (reference sequence). Trimming cost V 4 bases and J 6 bases; bases outside gene matches: 7. The CDR3 DNA sequence: TGTGCCAGCAGTTTCCAGACTAGCGGGAGGGAAAAGACCCAGTACTTC. It yields the protein CASSFQTSGREKTQYF.

This rearrangement joins TRBV5-6 to TRBJ2-7; TRBD1 matches 7 bases. The length of the CDR3 is 13 residues. Germline V gives CDR1 SGHDT, CDR2 YYEEEE. Trimming at V came to 3 bases and at J to 3 bases, leaving 3 bases not matched to a gene. CDR3 sequence reads: CASSSGQVYEQYF. Written as DNA, the CDR3 is TGTGCCAGCAGCTCCGGACAGGTCTACGAGCAGTACTTC.

To note about this clonotype: One end of the junction fails to match germline, which may point to a read error. The rearrangement uses TRBV11-2 and TRBJ2-1; D remains unclear. CDR3 length: 14 amino acids. Germline values: CDR1 SGHAT, CDR2 FQNNGV. The CDR3 nucleotides are TGTGCCAGCAGCTCAGAACCATGGTGGGATGAGCAGTCCTTC. This encodes CASSSEPWWDEQSF.

This chain links TRBV4-1 with TRBJ1-1, with TRBD1 identical over 11 bases. CDR3 size: 15 residues. Germline lookup yields CDR1 MGHRA and CDR2 YSYEKL. The junction had 2 bases not matched to a gene; V was cut back by 1 base and J by 4 bases. The CDR3 DNA reads as TGCGCCAGCAGCCAAGCCGGGACAGGGGGCACTGAAGCTTTCTTT. This translates into CASSQAGTGGTEAFF.

In the case of this clonotype: One junction end disagrees with the germline gene, perhaps due to a read error. This chain uses TRBV11-2 with TRBJ2-2; 7 nucleotides match TRBD1. The germline V gene has CDR1 SGHAT and CDR2 FQNNGV. The CDR3 loop spans 16 amino acids. In DNA form, the CDR3 reads TGTGCCAGGAGCTTAGTCGGGACAGCTTTTACCGGGGATCTGTTTTTT. Residues: CARSLVGTAFTGDLFF.

This CDR3 reads CIARGGDLNEQYF. Here the CDR3 DNA reads TGCATTGCCCGAGGGGGAGATTTGAACGAGCAGTACTTC. The chain recombines TRBV20-1 with TRBJ2-7; tentatively, D is TRBD1 (6 bases). This CDR3 region has 13 residues. Germline CDR1 is DFQATT and CDR2 is SNEGSKA (reference sequence).